A single sample is the source of the 21 T cell receptor beta chains below, sequenced in a study of cytotoxic CD8 clonotypes in ibrutinib-treated CLL. Only in-frame clones appear in the TCRdb table, and some are missing; sequencing was by immunoSEQ multiplex PCR. The sample has 55,000 to 80,000 clones, less than 60% seen once; the top ten hold roughly 14%. The sequenced sample was PBMCs, obtained after 12 months of ibrutinib treatment. Every receptor here comes from a human donor with chronic lymphocytic leukemia.

The chain employs TRBV2 and TRBJ2-3; D unresolved. The germline V gene has CDR1 SNHLY and CDR2 FYNNEI. V dropped 7 bases and J dropped 5 bases, with 7 bases sitting between them. The CDR3 covers 11 residues. CDR3 amino acids: CASIGRDTQYF. In DNA form, the CDR3 reads TGTGCCAGCATCGGTAGAGATACGCAGTATTTT.

This clone came up a few times. CDR3 loop: CASREGVRTEAFF. CDR3 nucleotide sequence: TGTGCCAGCAGGGAAGGGGTTCGGACTGAAGCTTTCTTT. The rearrangement links TRBV7-9 to TRBJ1-1, with a possible D match to TRBD1 (5 bases). Germline V gene sequence: CDR1 SEHNR, CDR2 FQNEAQ (reference sequence). The CDR3 covers 13 residues. Trimming cost V 6 bases and J 5 bases, with 13 bases left between them.

The chain links TRBV2 to TRBJ1-2; TRBD1 aligns across 11 bases. V shed 1 base and J 2 bases; nucleotides not matched to a gene: 3. Germline loops: CDR1 SNHLY, CDR2 FYNNEI. This CDR3 contains 16 residues. The chain's CDR3 is CASSEVRTGGNYGYTF. The CDR3, as DNA: TGTGCCAGCAGTGAAGTCCGGACAGGGGGCAACTATGGCTACACCTTC. The variable domain in full, completed from reference TRBV2 and TRBJ1-2, reads EPEVTQTPSHQVTQMGQEVILRCVPISNHLYFYWYRQILGQKVEFLVSFYNNEISEKSEIFDDQFSVERPDGSNFTLKIRSTKLEDSAMYFCASSEVRTGGNYGYTFGSGTRLTVV.

The chain employs TRBV7-8 and TRBJ1-2, with a tentative D call TRBD1 (5 bases). This CDR3 region has 15 residues. V lost 2 bases, J lost 3 bases, and 13 bases lay in between. Germline V gives CDR1 SGHVS, CDR2 FQNEAQ. CDR3 amino acids: CASSLIQGGYYGYTF. The CDR3 DNA is TGTGCCAGCAGCTTAATCCAGGGCGGCTACTATGGCTACACCTTC.

The chain links TRBV27 to TRBJ1-6, with D perhaps TRBD1 (5 bases). Trimming removed 6 bases from V and 7 bases from J, with 13 bases in between. The germline CDR1 and CDR2 sequences are MNHEY and SMNVEV (reference sequence). The CDR3 is made up of 14 amino acids. The CDR3 region is CASSLPGQNSPLHF. The CDR3 DNA sequence: TGTGCCAGCAGCTTGCCGGGGCAAAATTCACCCCTCCACTTT.

This chain uses TRBV19 with TRBJ2-5; 8 positions agree with TRBD2. Trimming took 3 bases from V and 5 from J; bases not matched to a gene: 11. CDR1 is LNHDA, CDR2 SQIVND, per germline (reference sequence). There are 16 residues in the CDR3. The chain's CDR3 is CASSIVGGRFQETQYF. The CDR3 region has the DNA TGTGCCAGTAGTATCGTTGGCGGGAGGTTCCAGGAGACCCAGTACTTC.

This chain connects TRBV18 to TRBJ1-2, with D perhaps TRBD1 (5 bases). The CDR3 extends over 15 amino acids. The V gene lost 6 bases and the J gene lost 0 bases, with 14 bases spanning the gap. Germline V CDR1 and CDR2: KGHSH, LQKENI. The CDR3 sequence is CASSPGTLANYGYTF. CDR3 DNA sequence: TGTGCCAGCTCGCCTGGGACGCTAGCTAACTATGGCTACACCTTC.

The chain recombines TRBV28 with TRBJ2-7, with D uncertain. Trimming took 6 bases from V and 2 from J, leaving 8 bases between them. This CDR3 region has 12 residues. Germline values: CDR1 MDHEN, CDR2 SYDVKM. CDR3 sequence: CASSGGTYEQYV. The CDR3 bases are TGTGCCAGCAGCGGCGGAACCTACGAGCAGTACGTC.

This clone has only a few counts. V and J are TRBV18 and TRBJ2-2; D remains unclear. Germline V CDR1 and CDR2: KGHSH, LQKENI. The germline V and J ends were trimmed by 6 bases and 8 bases, with 16 bases remaining between them. The CDR3 spans 14 residues. The DNA for the CDR3 is TGTGCCAGCTCCCGAGGAAGTACGTTGGGGGAGCTGTTTTTT. This sequence encodes CASSRGSTLGELFF.

V usage is TRBV27 and J usage is TRBJ2-7; D might be TRBD1 (5 bases). The CDR3 is made up of 15 amino acids. The V gene lost 2 bases and the J gene lost 0 bases, with 11 bases spanning the gap. Looked up from germline, CDR1 is MNHEY and CDR2 is SMNVEV (reference sequence). The DNA of the CDR3 is TGTGCCAGCAGTTTAAAGACAGCAGCCTCCTACGAGCAGTACTTC. Translating it yields CASSLKTAASYEQYF.

This clone occurred once. The rearrangement links TRBV2 to TRBJ2-7; no reliable D call. V was shortened by 6 bases and J by 6 bases, with 18 bases between the two germline ends. The CDR3 is 14 amino acids. In germline, CDR1 is SNHLY, CDR2 FYNNEI. The CDR3 DNA is TGTGCCAGCAGCCGCCCCCCTTTAGCCGTCGAGCAGTACTTC. It codes for CASSRPPLAVEQYF.

The J gene is TRBJ2-1, the V gene TRBV5-6; D remains ambiguous. This CDR3 has 15 residues. Germline V lookup: CDR1 SGHDT, CDR2 YYEEEE. Deletions cut 4 bases from V and 5 bases from J, with 16 bases between. For the CDR3, the DNA is TGTGCCAGCAGCCAAATCAGGTGGACCCACAATGAGCAGTTCTTC. Translating it yields CASSQIRWTHNEQFF. The complete variable domain, with remaining parts taken from reference TRBV5-6 and TRBJ2-1, reads DAGVTQSPTHLIKTRGQQVTLRCSPKSGHDTVSWYQQALGQGPQFIFQYYEEEERQRGNFPDRFSGHQFPNYSSELNVNALLLGDSALYLCASSQIRWTHNEQFFGPGTRLTVL.

The rearrangement uses TRBV18 and TRBJ2-1, with 7 bases fitting TRBD1. The CDR3 consists of 15 residues. The V segment lost 3 bases and the J segment 9 bases; nucleotides outside the gene matches: 11. Germline-derived CDR1 and CDR2 are KGHSH and LQKENI. The CDR3 DNA reads TGTGCCAGCTCACCCCAGGGACAGACCTTAGGTGAGCAGTTCTTC. This sequence encodes CASSPQGQTLGEQFF.

The chain joins TRBV5-1 to TRBJ1-2; D is perhaps TRBD1 (5 bases). From germline, CDR1 is SGHRS and CDR2 YFSETQ. V shed 4 bases and J shed 2 bases, with 15 bases lying between them. The CDR3 loop spans 15 amino acids. CDR3 sequence reads: CASSQFLTANYGYTF. The CDR3 region has the DNA TGCGCCAGCAGCCAATTCTTGACAGCGAACTATGGCTACACCTTC. Using reference TRBV5-1 and TRBJ1-2 for the parts outside the CDR3, the full variable domain is KAGVTQTPRYLIKTRGQQVTLSCSPISGHRSVSWYQQTPGQGLQFLFEYFSETQRNKGNFPGRFSGRQFSNSRSEMNVSTLELGDSALYLCASSQFLTANYGYTFGSGTRLTVV.

The V call is TRBV6-5, the J call TRBJ1-2, with 9 bases that match TRBD1. This CDR3 has 15 amino acids. From germline, CDR1 is MNHEY and CDR2 SVGAGI. V was clipped by 5 bases and J by 3 bases; unmatched bases: 7. The CDR3: CASSTRRQGDYGYTF. As DNA, the CDR3 is TGTGCCAGCAGTACCCGGCGACAGGGGGACTATGGCTACACCTTC.

Only a few counts were recorded for this clone. This rearrangement joins TRBV7-2 to TRBJ2-1; TRBD2 agrees at 10 bases. The CDR3 has 16 residues. V lost 1 base to trimming and J lost 4 bases; unmatched junction nucleotides: 4. The germline CDR1 and CDR2 sequences are SGHTA and FQGNSA. The CDR3 coding sequence is TGTGCCAGCAGCTTAGTAGGGACTAGCGCGTACAATGAGCAGTTCTTC. Residues: CASSLVGTSAYNEQFF.

V gene TRBV10-3 combines with J gene TRBJ2-5; D ambiguous. CDR1 is ENHRY and CDR2 is SYGVKD in the germline V gene. Trimming pared 6 bases from V and 3 bases from J, leaving 11 bases between. There are 13 residues in the CDR3. CDR3 sequence: CAISFGPEETQYF. CDR3 in DNA: TGTGCCATCAGCTTTGGACCAGAAGAGACCCAGTACTTC.

A single count supports this clone. V and J are TRBV18 and TRBJ2-7, with D unresolved. CDR1 and CDR2 (germline): KGHSH, LQKENI. V lost 5 bases to trimming and J lost 8 bases, with 10 bases between them. This CDR3 region has 11 residues. The chain's CDR3 is CASSGFGKQYF. The CDR3 bases are TGTGCCAGCTCAGGGTTTGGCAAGCAGTACTTC.

V gene TRBV14 combines with J gene TRBJ2-1, with D perhaps TRBD1 (5 bases). Germline loops: CDR1 SGHDN, CDR2 FVKESK. V was trimmed by 1 base and J by 5 bases, leaving 15 bases between them. The CDR3 extends over 16 amino acids. The CDR3 DNA reads TGTGCCAGCAGCCAAGTCTCAGGGATCCTAGACAATGAGCAGTTCTTC. Translation: CASSQVSGILDNEQFF.

V is TRBV11-3 and J is TRBJ2-3, with D perhaps TRBD2 (6 bases). This CDR3 region has 13 residues. Trimming cost V 7 bases and J 6 bases, with 14 bases left between them. The germline V gene encodes CDR1 SGHNT and CDR2 YENEEA. This CDR3 is CASTTPREDTQYF. As DNA, the CDR3 is TGTGCCAGCACCACGCCCCGGGAGGATACGCAGTATTTT.

This clone was observed a few times. The chain combines TRBV27 with TRBJ1-2, with 7 nucleotides matching TRBD1. The ends lost 8 bases at V and 8 bases at J; junction bases unmatched: 8. The CDR3 spans 12 residues. Per the germline V gene, CDR1 is MNHEY and CDR2 is SMNVEV (reference sequence). CDR3: CASRRTGRGYTF. CDR3 DNA: TGTGCCAGCCGCAGGACAGGACGGGGCTACACCTTC.